Presented here are 31 T cell receptor beta chains from one specimen sequenced in a study of identical twins. TCRdb reprocessed the 5' RACE reads via MiXCR and lists one record per CDR3 protein. In the table there are around 250,000 distinct CDR3 sequences, roughly an eighth of which are singletons. The sample was also linked to a second study, of yellow fever vaccine responses in identical twins.

Material for sequencing was memory (CD45RO+) T cells sorted from blood. These TCRs come from a woman between 18 and 29 years old in good health.

This clonotype appeared a few times. DNA of the CDR3: TGTGCCATCAGTGAGCCGACTAGCGGGGCCTACAATGAGCAGTTCTTC. This translates into CAISEPTSGAYNEQFF. This rearrangement joins TRBV10-3 to TRBJ2-1, with 11 bases aligning to TRBD2. The junction had 2 bases not matched to a gene; V was cut back by 2 bases and J by 2 bases. This CDR3 is built from 16 residues. Germline V lookup: CDR1 ENHRY, CDR2 SYGVKD.

This clonotype was seen at least ten times. V gene TRBV12-3 or TRBV12-4 combines with J gene TRBJ2-1, with D tentatively TRBD1 (5 bases). The CDR3 consists of 16 residues. V lost 1 base and J lost 7, with 17 bases in between. CDR3 sequence reads: CASSLGGRADRNEQFF. The DNA of the CDR3 is TGTGCCAGCAGTTTAGGTGGCAGGGCGGATCGGAATGAGCAGTTCTTC.

The V call is TRBV4-3, the J call TRBJ1-2; 7 nucleotides line up with TRBD1. V was clipped by 4 bases and J by 0 bases; unmatched bases: 5. The CDR3 sequence is 15 residues long. CDR1 is LGHNA and CDR2 is YSLEER in the germline V gene. Here the CDR3 reads CASSLGTEANYGYTF. The CDR3, as DNA: TGCGCCAGCAGCCTAGGGACAGAAGCTAACTATGGCTACACCTTC.

The chain has TRBV5-1 and TRBJ2-2; 7 positions match TRBD2. This CDR3 is built from 17 residues. With 3 bases clipped from V and 1 base from J, the junction kept 9 bases outside the gene matches. CDR1 is SGHRS, CDR2 YFSETQ, per germline. The CDR3: CASSSRPAGVNTGELFF. In DNA form, the CDR3 reads TGCGCCAGCAGCTCCCGTCCGGCGGGAGTGAACACCGGGGAGCTGTTTTTT.

The chain carries TRBV20-1 and TRBJ2-3; no firm D call. V was shortened by 3 bases and J by 6 bases, with 16 bases between the two germline ends. The CDR3 is made up of 14 amino acids. CDR1 and CDR2 from the germline V gene are DFQATT and SNEGSKA (reference sequence). The CDR3 sequence is CSASLPIHKDTQYF. CDR3 sequence (DNA): TGCAGTGCTAGCCTTCCGATACACAAGGATACGCAGTATTTT.

V is TRBV23-1 and J is TRBJ2-7; tentatively, D is TRBD1 (6 bases). TRBV23-1 is treated as an ORF (open reading frame) with a function not yet certain. This CDR3 is 14 amino acids long. Trimming left V 10 bases short and J 1 base short, with 17 bases between. CDR3 in amino acids: CAIESEGVSYEQYF. The CDR3, as DNA: TGCGCCATCGAATCAGAGGGGGTGTCCTACGAGCAGTACTTC.

This clonotype was seen a few times. The chain joins TRBV10-3 to TRBJ2-3, with TRBD2 matching over 9 bases. The CDR3 length is 17 residues. With 0 bases clipped from V and 6 bases from J, the junction kept 10 bases outside the gene matches. Germline CDR1 reads ENHRY; CDR2 reads SYGVKD. The CDR3 is CAISESGSGGSSDTQYF. CDR3 DNA: TGTGCCATCAGTGAGTCTGGTAGCGGGGGCTCATCCGATACGCAGTATTTT.

This clonotype occurred a few times. This rearrangement joins TRBV5-1 to TRBJ2-5; D gene ambiguous. This CDR3 is built from 13 residues. Between the trimmed V and J ends, which lost 7 bases and 1 base, there was a span of 11 bases. CDR1 SGHRS and CDR2 YFSETQ come from the germline V gene. In DNA, the CDR3 is TGCGCCAGCCAGACTGGGCCCCAAGAGACCCAGTACTTC. Amino acid sequence: CASQTGPQETQYF.

V usage is TRBV11-2 and J usage is TRBJ2-7; D gene uncertain. Germline CDR1 and CDR2: SGHAT and FQNNGV. The CDR3 spans 17 residues. V was shortened by 1 base and J by 0 bases, with 16 bases between the two germline ends. Here the CDR3 reads CASSLGTNRRSSYEQYF. The CDR3 DNA sequence: TGTGCCAGCAGCTTAGGTACGAATCGTAGGAGCTCCTACGAGCAGTACTTC.

This clonotype was seen a few times. V gene TRBV5-1 combines with J gene TRBJ1-1; D not resolved. Per the germline V gene, CDR1 is SGHRS and CDR2 is YFSETQ. This CDR3 spans 13 amino acids. The V end lost 4 bases, the J end lost 1 base, and 8 bases lay between the germline ends. The chain's CDR3 is CASSLTPNTEAFF. Written as DNA, the CDR3 is TGCGCCAGCAGCCTGACACCGAACACTGAAGCTTTCTTT.

This clonotype was counted at least ten times. This sequence joins TRBV28 and TRBJ2-4, with D perhaps TRBD1 (6 bases). CDR1 is MDHEN, CDR2 SYDVKM, per germline. This CDR3 has 15 residues. Trimming left V 6 bases short and J 10 bases short, with 22 bases between. The CDR3, as DNA: TGTGCCAGCAGGACAGACTACCTGGGGCAGGGGATTCAGTACTTC. Translated, it gives CASRTDYLGQGIQYF.

The table lists this clonotype with many counts. The V gene is TRBV4-3, the J gene TRBJ2-3; D is unresolved. Germline CDR1 is LGHNA and CDR2 is YSLEER. Trimming stripped 4 bases from V and 6 bases from J, with 14 bases between. CDR3 length: 14 residues. The chain's CDR3 is CASSPSLDVDTQYF. The DNA of the CDR3 is TGCGCCAGCAGCCCATCATTGGACGTGGATACGCAGTATTTT.

This clonotype was picked up a small number of times. This chain joins TRBV20-1 and TRBJ2-1; 12 positions match TRBD2. With 6 bases clipped from V and 7 bases from J, the junction kept 13 bases outside the gene matches. CDR3 length equals 16 residues. Germline V lookup: CDR1 DFQATT, CDR2 SNEGSKA (reference sequence). This CDR3 reads CSAASGRAQRVNEQFF. The CDR3 DNA sequence: TGCAGTGCCGCTAGCGGGAGGGCCCAGAGGGTAAATGAGCAGTTCTTC.

This clonotype was counted ten times or more. The chain links TRBV12-3 or TRBV12-4 to TRBJ2-7, with 8 bases aligning to TRBD2. J gave up 1 base and V 3 bases, and 5 bases lay outside the gene matches. The CDR3 spans 15 residues. CDR3 residues: CASSFSTSGSYEQYF. CDR3 nucleotide sequence: TGTGCCAGCAGTTTTTCAACTAGCGGATCCTACGAGCAGTACTTC.

This chain uses TRBV7-9 with TRBJ1-2; 11 nucleotides align to TRBD1. The germline CDR1 and CDR2 sequences are SEHNR and FQNEAQ (reference sequence). This CDR3 region has 16 residues. V lost 1 base, J lost 4 bases, and 5 bases stayed unmatched. In DNA, the CDR3 is TGTGCCAGCAGCTTAGGTTCCGGGACAGGGGGCTATGGCTACACCTTC. Translation: CASSLGSGTGGYGYTF. The entire variable domain, with the rest obtained from reference TRBV7-9 and TRBJ1-2, is as follows: DTGVSQNPRHKITKRGQNVTFRCDPISEHNRLYWYRQTLGQGPEFLTYFQNEAQLEKSRLLSDRFSAERPKGSFSTLEIQRTEQGDSAMYLCASSLGSGTGGYGYTFGSGTRLTVV.

The rearrangement links TRBV20-1 to TRBJ1-1; D unclear. Germline V lookup: CDR1 DFQATT, CDR2 SNEGSKA (reference sequence). This CDR3 has 18 residues. V lost 3 bases to trimming and J lost 7 bases, with 30 bases between them. In DNA form, the CDR3 reads TGCAGTGCTAGTCCAAACGGTCGGTCTTCGCTCCGTGCCCTTGAAGCTTTCTTT. Its translation is CSASPNGRSSLRALEAFF.

This clonotype was found many times. The V and J genes are TRBV5-1 and TRBJ1-2; maybe TRBD1 (5 bases). V lost 4 bases and J 11 bases, leaving 12 bases between the germline ends. There are 11 residues in the CDR3. Looked up from germline, CDR1 is SGHRS and CDR2 is YFSETQ. The CDR3 loop reads CASSRDGGYTF. CDR3 coding DNA: TGCGCCAGCAGCCGGGACGGCGGGTACACCTTC.

This clonotype has a handful of counts. The chain carries TRBV7-9 and TRBJ2-5; D remains ambiguous. Trimming removed 3 bases from V and 2 bases from J, with 16 bases in between. The CDR3 totals 16 residues. Germline CDR1 SEHNR, CDR2 FQNEAQ (reference sequence). This CDR3 reads CASSFKGVTAQETQYF. The CDR3 DNA reads as TGTGCCAGCAGCTTCAAGGGCGTAACAGCGCAAGAGACCCAGTACTTC.

The V call is TRBV12-3 or TRBV12-4, the J call TRBJ2-7; D is undetermined. Trimming took 6 bases from V and 3 from J, leaving 6 bases between them. The CDR3 extends over 11 amino acids. The CDR3: CASRVFYEQYF. CDR3 DNA: TGTGCCAGCAGGGTCTTCTACGAGCAGTACTTC.

In this sample, this clonotype turned up many times. The chain carries TRBV7-2 and TRBJ2-5, with 7 bases aligning to TRBD2. The CDR3 totals 14 residues. V was clipped by 2 bases and J by 4 bases; unmatched bases: 4. Looked up from germline, CDR1 is SGHTA and CDR2 is FQGNSA. CDR3 sequence: CASSLNGGRETQYF. In nucleotides, the CDR3 is TGTGCCAGCAGCTTAAACGGGGGGAGAGAGACCCAGTACTTC.

The chain joins TRBV7-2 to TRBJ1-1; D might be TRBD1 (6 bases). The CDR3 sequence is 16 residues long. V was pared by 4 bases and J by 5 bases, with 20 bases between. Per the germline V gene, CDR1 is SGHTA and CDR2 is FQGNSA. DNA for the CDR3: TGTGCCAGCAGCTCCTACCGGGGGGGGCGGGTGACTGAAGCTTTCTTT. Translating it yields CASSSYRGGRVTEAFF.

This chain uses TRBV20-1 with TRBJ2-5; D ambiguous. V dropped 0 bases and J dropped 3 bases, with 8 bases sitting between them. CDR1 and CDR2 from the germline V gene are DFQATT and SNEGSKA (reference sequence). The CDR3 has 13 amino acids. The CDR3 nucleotides are TGCAGTGCTAGAGAAACCTACGAAGAGACCCAGTACTTC. It encodes CSARETYEETQYF.

This clonotype was observed at least ten times. The chain joins TRBV4-2 to TRBJ1-4, with TRBD1 as a possible D gene (5 bases). The CDR3 has 15 residues. The germline V gene encodes CDR1 LGHNA and CDR2 YNFKEQ. V lost 2 bases to trimming and J lost 4 bases, with 11 bases between them. The CDR3 here is CASSQSGRNNEKLFF. The CDR3 nucleotides read TGTGCCAGCAGCCAATCGGGACGGAATAATGAAAAACTGTTTTTT.

This sequence joins TRBV19 and TRBJ2-1; TRBD1 matches at 10 bases. The CDR3 totals 17 residues. Germline V gives CDR1 LNHDA, CDR2 SQIVND (reference sequence). V shed 4 bases and J 4 bases; nucleotides not matched to a gene: 10. For the CDR3, the DNA is TGTGCCAGTAGTACCCTTCCCGACAGGGGGCATTACAATGAGCAGTTCTTC. It specifies CASSTLPDRGHYNEQFF.

The rearrangement links TRBV2 to TRBJ2-3, with 7 bases matching TRBD1. Per germline, CDR1 SNHLY and CDR2 FYNNEI. The CDR3 has 12 amino acids. The V gene end was trimmed by 8 bases and the J gene end by 10 bases; junction bases not matched to a gene: 9. The chain's CDR3 is CASGASGTAQYF. As DNA, the CDR3 is TGTGCCAGCGGGGCATCCGGGACAGCGCAGTATTTT.

This clonotype was counted ten times or more. The genes are TRBV10-1 and TRBJ2-7, with no clear D. Germline V gene sequence: CDR1 WNHNN, CDR2 SYGVQD (reference sequence). Trimming took off 7 bases at V and 3 bases at J, with 19 bases between the two ends. The CDR3 contains 15 residues. CDR3 loop: CASITDPMGFYEQYF. The CDR3, as DNA: TGCGCCAGCATTACCGACCCTATGGGTTTCTACGAGCAGTACTTC.

A few counts support this clonotype. The CDR3 spells CASSLAGGTVNTEAFF. The CDR3 coding sequence is TGTGCCAGCAGCTTAGCTGGGGGGACCGTGAACACTGAAGCTTTCTTT. The rearrangement joins TRBV7-2 to TRBJ1-1, with D perhaps matching TRBD1 (5 bases). CDR1 and CDR2 from the germline V gene are SGHTA and FQGNSA. The V gene lost 0 bases and the J gene lost 0 bases, with 11 bases spanning the gap. The CDR3 runs 16 residues.

This clonotype was counted a few times. This chain joins TRBV6-1 and TRBJ1-1, with D perhaps matching TRBD1 (6 bases). This CDR3 is 14 amino acids long. The V and J ends lost 6 bases and 0 bases respectively, with 11 bases between them. The germline V gene has CDR1 MNHNS and CDR2 SASEGT. Here the CDR3 DNA reads TGTGCCAGCAGGACTACAGGGATGAACACTGAAGCTTTCTTT. Translation gives CASRTTGMNTEAFF.

The table lists this clonotype with a few counts. The rearrangement uses TRBV3-2 and TRBJ1-4; TRBD1, the table's D call, lacks a check against the DNA. TRBV3-2 is recorded as a pseudogene. This CDR3 has 17 amino acids. CDR3 protein: CASSPIRGNAGVGKLFF. The DNA for the CDR3 is TGTGCCAGCAGCCCCATAAGGGGGAACGCGGGTGTTGGGAAACTGTTTTTT.

This clonotype was observed a few times. In nucleotides, the CDR3 is TGTGCCAGCAGTACCCTAGCGGGAGGGCCTCCCGGGGAGCTGTTTTTT. Translated, it gives CASSTLAGGPPGELFF. The gene calls are TRBV27 and TRBJ2-2; TRBD2 matches 12 bases. The ends lost 5 bases at V and 6 bases at J; junction bases unmatched: 7. Germline assignment: CDR1 MNHEY and CDR2 SMNVEV (reference sequence). The CDR3 sequence is 16 residues long.

The sample holds many counts of this clonotype. The V and J genes are TRBV12-3 or TRBV12-4 and TRBJ2-5; maybe TRBD1 (5 bases). V lost 3 bases and J 2 bases, leaving 10 bases between the germline ends. The CDR3 runs 14 residues. The CDR3 reads CASSFKQVQETQYF. As DNA, the CDR3 is TGTGCCAGCAGTTTTAAACAGGTTCAAGAGACCCAGTACTTC.